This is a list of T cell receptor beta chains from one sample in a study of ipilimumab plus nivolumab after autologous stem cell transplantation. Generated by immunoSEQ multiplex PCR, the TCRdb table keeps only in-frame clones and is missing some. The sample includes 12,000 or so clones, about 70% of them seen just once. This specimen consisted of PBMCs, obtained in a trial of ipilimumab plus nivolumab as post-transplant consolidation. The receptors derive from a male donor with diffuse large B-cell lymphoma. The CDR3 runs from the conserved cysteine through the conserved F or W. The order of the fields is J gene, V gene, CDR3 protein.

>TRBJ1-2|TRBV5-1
CASSPTRQGHQTYGYTF
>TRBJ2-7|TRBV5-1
CASSAGQGVNEQYF
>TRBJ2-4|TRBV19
CASSPRSGGQYF
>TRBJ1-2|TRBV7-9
CASSLDPRSSTGYTF
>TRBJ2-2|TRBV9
CASGVAGATGELFF
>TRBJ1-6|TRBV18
CASSPRQITNSPLHF
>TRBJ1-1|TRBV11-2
CASSLEMQGANTEAFF
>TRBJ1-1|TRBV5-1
CASSWWGDTEAFF
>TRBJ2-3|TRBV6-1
CASSVSRGVSTDTQYF
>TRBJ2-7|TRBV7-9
CASSANRDYEQYF
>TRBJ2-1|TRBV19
CASSIGGHRRYNEQFF
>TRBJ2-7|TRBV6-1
CASSEARGTLSSYEQYF
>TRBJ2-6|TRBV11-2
CASSLGPVAGANVLTF
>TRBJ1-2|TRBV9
CASSVGAQGNYGYTF
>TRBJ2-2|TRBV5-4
CASSLVLAGTHRGAVF
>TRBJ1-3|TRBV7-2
CASSLVNRYSGNTIYF
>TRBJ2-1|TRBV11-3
CASSLDSGARYNEQFF
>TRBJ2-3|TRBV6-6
CASSYSGVDTQYF
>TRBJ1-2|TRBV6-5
CASSNSGGYTF
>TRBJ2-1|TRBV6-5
CASSYSGTAYNEQFF
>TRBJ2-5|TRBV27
CASSLTINRPETQYF
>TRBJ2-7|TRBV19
CASSIMDGTYEQYF
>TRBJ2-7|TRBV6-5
CASSYLRDYEQYF
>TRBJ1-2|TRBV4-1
CASSHIGTDYGVTF
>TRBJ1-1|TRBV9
CASSVINSLEAFF
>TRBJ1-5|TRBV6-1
CASSVGQGALGNQPQHF
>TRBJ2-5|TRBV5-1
CASSLQETQYF
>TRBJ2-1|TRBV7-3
CASSHVRGRGHNEQFF
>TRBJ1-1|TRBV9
CASSVGGNGNTEAFF
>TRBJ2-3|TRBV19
CASSYTGLTDTQYF
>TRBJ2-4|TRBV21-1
CASSRLGVGKNIQYF
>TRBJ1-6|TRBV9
CASSVEGRPNSPLHF
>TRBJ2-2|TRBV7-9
CASSPRTSGRAQGTGELFF
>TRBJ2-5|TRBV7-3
CASSLPGLSAQYF
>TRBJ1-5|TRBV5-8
CASSLFLRALNQPQHF
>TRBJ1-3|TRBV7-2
CASSLGVGRRSGNTIYF
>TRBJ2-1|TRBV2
CASSAKAFVGEQFF
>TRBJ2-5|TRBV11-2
CASSLMGVYQETQYF
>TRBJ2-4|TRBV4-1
CASSQESNIQYF
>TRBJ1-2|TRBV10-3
CAISESQSDYGYTF
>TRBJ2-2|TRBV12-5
CASGLAGVNTGELFF
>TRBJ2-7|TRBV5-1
CASSLASSYEQYF
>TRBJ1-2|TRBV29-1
CSGRDRSNYGYTF
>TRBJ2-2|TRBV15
CATSRDPASSRTGELFF
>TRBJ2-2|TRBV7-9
CASSLGAGGPGTGELFF
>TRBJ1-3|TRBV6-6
CASSGVRQVSGNTIYF
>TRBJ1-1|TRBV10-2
CASMGQGTSEAFF
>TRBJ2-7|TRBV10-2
CASREGDIRYEQYF
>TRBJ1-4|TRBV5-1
CASSSTQGTNEKLFF
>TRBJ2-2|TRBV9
CASSPLNTGELFF
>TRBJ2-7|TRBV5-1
CASSLGHGSYEQYF
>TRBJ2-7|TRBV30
CACGIAGVQQYF
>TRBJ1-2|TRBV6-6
CASSYDRQGAPGYTF
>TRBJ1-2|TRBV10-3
CAISDVSYGYTF
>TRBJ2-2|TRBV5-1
CASSLEGPNTGELFF